This TCR beta chain was documented in a study of blood T cell repertoires in COVID-19. In the study overall: Italy, Spain and the United States were the sources of the convalescent and acute COVID-19 samples. Sample material is recorded as cDNA or gDNA derived from T cells, B-cell-depleted T cells, or PBMCs.

This clone occurred a few times. As processed by the authors: The assay estimated nucleated cells by amplifying reference gene primers. Generated by immunoSEQ multiplex PCR, the TCRdb table keeps only in-frame clones and is missing some. From that table come the V and J calls and clone size; the DNA was used to work out D and trimming. Altogether a few hundred thousand clones are present, 86% being singletons, with the ten largest covering roughly 1.9%. This receptor was taken from a young man with active or convalescent COVID-19. The sample was peripheral blood.

The CDR3: CSLLGPGGPAFF. CDR3 sequence (DNA): TGCAGCCTATTAGGACCCGGCGGGCCAGCTTTCTTT. The chain employs TRBV29-1 and TRBJ1-1; D gene uncertain. This CDR3 is built from 12 residues. The germline CDR1 and CDR2 sequences are SQVTM and ANQGSEA. Trimming took 8 bases from V and 10 from J, leaving 20 bases between them.